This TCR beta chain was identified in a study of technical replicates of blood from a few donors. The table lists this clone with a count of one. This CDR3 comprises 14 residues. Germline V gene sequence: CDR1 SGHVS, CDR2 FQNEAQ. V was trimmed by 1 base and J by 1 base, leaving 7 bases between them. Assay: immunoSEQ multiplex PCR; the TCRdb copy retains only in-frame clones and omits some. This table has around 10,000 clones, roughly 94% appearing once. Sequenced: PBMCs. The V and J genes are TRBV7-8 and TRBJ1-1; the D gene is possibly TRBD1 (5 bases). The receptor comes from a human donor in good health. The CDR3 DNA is TGTGCCAGCAGCTTAGGGGGCTCGAACACTGAAGCTTTCTTT. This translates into CASSLGGSNTEAFF. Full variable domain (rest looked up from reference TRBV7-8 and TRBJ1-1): GAGVSQSPRYKVAKRGQDVALRCDPISGHVSLFWYQQALGQGPEFLTYFQNEAQLDKSGLPSDRFFAERPEGSVSTLKIQRTQQEDSAVYLCASSLGGSNTEAFFGQGTRLTVV.